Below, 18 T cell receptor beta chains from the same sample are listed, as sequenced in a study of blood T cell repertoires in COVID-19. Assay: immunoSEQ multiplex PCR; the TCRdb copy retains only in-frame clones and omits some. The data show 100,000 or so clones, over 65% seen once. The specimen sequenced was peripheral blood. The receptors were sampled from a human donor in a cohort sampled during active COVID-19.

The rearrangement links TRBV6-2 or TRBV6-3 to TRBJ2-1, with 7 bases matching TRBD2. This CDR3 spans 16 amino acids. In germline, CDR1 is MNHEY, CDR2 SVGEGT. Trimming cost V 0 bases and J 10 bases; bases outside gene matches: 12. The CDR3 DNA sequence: TGTGCCAGCAGTTACTCGGCTATGACAGCGGGAAACGAGCAGTTCTTC. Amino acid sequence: CASSYSAMTAGNEQFF.

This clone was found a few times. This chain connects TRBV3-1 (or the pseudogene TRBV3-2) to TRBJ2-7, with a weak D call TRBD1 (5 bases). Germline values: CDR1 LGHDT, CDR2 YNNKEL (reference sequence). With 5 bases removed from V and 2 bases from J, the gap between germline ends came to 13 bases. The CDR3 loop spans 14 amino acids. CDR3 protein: CASSGTGDTYEQYF. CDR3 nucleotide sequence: TGTGCCAGCAGCGGCACAGGTGATACCTACGAGCAGTACTTC.

CDR3 nucleotide sequence: TGTGCCAGCAGCCCGAGGAACACCGGGGAGCTGTTTTTT. Encoded protein: CASSPRNTGELFF. The J gene is TRBJ2-2, the V gene TRBV7-9, with D unresolved. The CDR3 is made up of 13 amino acids. The V and J ends lost 5 bases and 1 base respectively, with 5 bases between them. From germline, CDR1 is SEHNR and CDR2 FQNEAQ (reference sequence). Drawing the rest from reference TRBV7-9 and TRBJ2-2, the complete variable domain is DTGVSQNPRHKITKRGQNVTFRCDPISEHNRLYWYRQTLGQGPEFLTYFQNEAQLEKSRLLSDRFSAERPKGSFSTLEIQRTEQGDSAMYLCASSPRNTGELFFGEGSRLTVL.

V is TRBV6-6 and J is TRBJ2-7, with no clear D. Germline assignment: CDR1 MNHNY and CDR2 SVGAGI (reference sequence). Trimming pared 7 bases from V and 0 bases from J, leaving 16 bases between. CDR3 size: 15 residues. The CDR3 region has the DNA TGTGCCAGCACCCCTTCGATTTTTAGCTCCTACGAGCAGTACTTC. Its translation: CASTPSIFSSYEQYF.

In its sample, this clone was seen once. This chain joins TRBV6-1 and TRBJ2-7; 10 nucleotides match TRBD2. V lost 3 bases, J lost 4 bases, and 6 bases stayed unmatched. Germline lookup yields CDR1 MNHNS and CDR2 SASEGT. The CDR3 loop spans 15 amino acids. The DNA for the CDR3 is TGTGCCAGCAGTGATTTAGCGGGAGGAAAGTACGAGCAGTACTTC. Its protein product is CASSDLAGGKYEQYF.

This chain's CDR3 is CASRDRGMSEQFF. CDR3 coding DNA: TGTGCCAGCAGGGACAGGGGTATGAGTGAGCAGTTCTTC. The genes are TRBV6-6 and TRBJ2-1, with 9 bases lining up with TRBD1. CDR3 length equals 13 residues. V lost 6 bases, J lost 9 bases, and 6 bases stayed unmatched. Germline V gives CDR1 MNHNY, CDR2 SVGAGI (reference sequence).

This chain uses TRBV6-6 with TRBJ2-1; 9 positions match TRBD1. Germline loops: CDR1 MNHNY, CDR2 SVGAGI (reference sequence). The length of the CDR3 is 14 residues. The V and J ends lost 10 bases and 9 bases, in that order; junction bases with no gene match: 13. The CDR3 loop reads CAIRGTGNNGEQFF. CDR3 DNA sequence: TGTGCCATTCGTGGGACAGGGAATAATGGTGAGCAGTTCTTC.

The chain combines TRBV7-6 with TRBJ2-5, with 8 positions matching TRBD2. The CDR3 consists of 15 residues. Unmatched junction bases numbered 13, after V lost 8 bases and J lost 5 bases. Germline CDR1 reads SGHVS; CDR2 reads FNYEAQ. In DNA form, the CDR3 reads TGTGCCAGCCAAGAATACGGGGGGGCCCGGGAGACCCAGTACTTC. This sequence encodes CASQEYGGARETQYF. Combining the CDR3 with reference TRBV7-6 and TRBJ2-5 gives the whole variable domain GAGVSQSPRYKVTKRGQDVALRCDPISGHVSLYWYRQALGQGPEFLTYFNYEAQQDKSGLPNDRFSAERPEGSISTLTIQRTEQRDSAMYRCASQEYGGARETQYFGPGTRLLVL.

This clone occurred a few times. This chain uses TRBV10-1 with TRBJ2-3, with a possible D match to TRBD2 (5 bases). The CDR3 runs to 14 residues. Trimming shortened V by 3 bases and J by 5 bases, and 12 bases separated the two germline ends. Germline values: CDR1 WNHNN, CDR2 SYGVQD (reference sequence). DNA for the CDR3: TGCGCCAGCAGTGATGGCGGGTATGAAGATACGCAGTATTTT. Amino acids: CASSDGGYEDTQYF.

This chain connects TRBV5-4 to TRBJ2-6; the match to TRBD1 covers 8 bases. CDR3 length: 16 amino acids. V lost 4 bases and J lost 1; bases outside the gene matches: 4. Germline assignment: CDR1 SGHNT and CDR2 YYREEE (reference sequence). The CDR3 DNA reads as TGTGCCAGCAGCCTAAGACAGGGGTCTGGGGCCAACGTCCTGACTTTC. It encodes CASSLRQGSGANVLTF.

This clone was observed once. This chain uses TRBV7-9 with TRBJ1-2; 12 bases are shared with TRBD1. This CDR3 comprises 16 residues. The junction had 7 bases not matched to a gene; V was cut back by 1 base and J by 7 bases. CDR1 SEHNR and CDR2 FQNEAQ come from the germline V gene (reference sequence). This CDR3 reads CASSLDTGQGAGGYTF. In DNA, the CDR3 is TGTGCCAGCAGCTTAGATACGGGACAGGGGGCAGGTGGCTACACCTTC.

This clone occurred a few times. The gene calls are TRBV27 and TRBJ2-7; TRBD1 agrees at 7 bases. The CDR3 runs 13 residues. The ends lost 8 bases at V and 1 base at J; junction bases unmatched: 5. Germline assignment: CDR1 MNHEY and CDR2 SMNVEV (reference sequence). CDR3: CASGPGQSYEQYF. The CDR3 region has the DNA TGTGCCAGCGGACCGGGACAGTCCTACGAGCAGTACTTC.

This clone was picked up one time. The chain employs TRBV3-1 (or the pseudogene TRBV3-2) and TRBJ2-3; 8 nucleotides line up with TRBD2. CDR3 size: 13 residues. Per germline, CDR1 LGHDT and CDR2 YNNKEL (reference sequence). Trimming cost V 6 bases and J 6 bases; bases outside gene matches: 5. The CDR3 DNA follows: TGTGCCAGCAGAACGGGAGGGTCGGATACGCAGTATTTT. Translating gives CASRTGGSDTQYF.

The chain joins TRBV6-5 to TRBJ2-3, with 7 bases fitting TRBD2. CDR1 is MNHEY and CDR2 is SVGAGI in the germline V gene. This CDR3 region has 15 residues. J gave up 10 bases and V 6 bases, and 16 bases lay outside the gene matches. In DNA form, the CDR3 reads TGTGCCAGCAGCCCCACTAGCCTAGCGGAGATGGCGCAGTATTTT. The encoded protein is CASSPTSLAEMAQYF.

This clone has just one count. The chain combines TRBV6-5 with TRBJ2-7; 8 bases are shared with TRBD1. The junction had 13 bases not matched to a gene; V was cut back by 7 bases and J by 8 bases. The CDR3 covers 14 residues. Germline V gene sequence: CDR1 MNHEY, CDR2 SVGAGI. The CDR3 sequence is CASTPRPGQGQQYF. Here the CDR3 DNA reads TGTGCCAGCACCCCCCGTCCAGGACAGGGTCAGCAGTACTTC.

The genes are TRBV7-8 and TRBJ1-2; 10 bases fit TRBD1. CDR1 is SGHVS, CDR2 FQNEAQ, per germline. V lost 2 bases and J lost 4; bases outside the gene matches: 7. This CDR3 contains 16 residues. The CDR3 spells CASSLLGQGTIYGYTF. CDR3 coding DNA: TGTGCCAGCAGCTTACTGGGACAGGGGACGATCTATGGCTACACCTTC.

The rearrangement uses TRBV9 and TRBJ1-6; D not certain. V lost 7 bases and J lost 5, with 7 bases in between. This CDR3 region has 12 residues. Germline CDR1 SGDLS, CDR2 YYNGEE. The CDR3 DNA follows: TGTGCCAGCGGGCAGAATAATTCACCCCTCCACTTT. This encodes CASGQNNSPLHF.

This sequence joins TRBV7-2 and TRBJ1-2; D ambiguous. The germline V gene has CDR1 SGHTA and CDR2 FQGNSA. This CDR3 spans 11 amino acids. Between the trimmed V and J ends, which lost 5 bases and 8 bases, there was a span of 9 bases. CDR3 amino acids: CASSPENGYTF. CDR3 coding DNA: TGTGCCAGCAGCCCGGAGAACGGCTACACCTTC.